Listed below are T cell receptor beta chains from one sample, sequenced in a study of blood T cell repertoires in COVID-19. The data were produced by immunoSEQ multiplex PCR, yet TCRdb's version contains in-frame clones alone and is incomplete. The sample includes tens of thousands of clones, more than 80% seen only once; the top ten take 35% to 45%. Sequencing was done on a sample of peripheral blood. Source of these receptors: a man aged 55-75 years with active or convalescent COVID-19. The CDR3 runs from the conserved cysteine through the conserved F or W. The order of the fields is clone size, D gene, J gene, V gene, CDR3 protein, CDR3 DNA. The D gene is left open where the match is weak. Part of the rows lack a size; the others show once, few, many or a class for expanded clones.

-	TRBD1	TRBJ1-4	TRBV19	CASSTRGLDKLFF	TGTGCCAGTAGTACAAGGGGGCTGGATAAACTGTTTTTT
-	-	TRBJ2-1	TRBV29-1	CSFRQVGPNEQFF	TGCAGTTTCAGACAGGTAGGGCCCAATGAGCAGTTCTTC
-	TRBD2	TRBJ2-1	TRBV7-2	CASSSLAATYNEQFF	TGTGCCAGCAGCTCGCTAGCGGCGACCTACAATGAGCAGTTCTTC
-	TRBD1	TRBJ1-2	TRBV5-5	CASSRLWVGQGTTNYGYTF	TGTGCCAGCAGCCGTCTCTGGGTTGGACAGGGCACTACAAACTATGGCTACACCTTC
-	-	TRBJ1-3	TRBV19	CASTKRTYGNTIYF	TGTGCCAGTACCAAAAGGACATACGGAAACACCATATATTTT
-	TRBD2	TRBJ2-1	TRBV28	CASSPLAGGAYNEQFF	TGTGCCAGCAGTCCCCTAGCGGGGGGGGCCTACAATGAGCAGTTCTTC
-	-	TRBJ1-2	TRBV5-1	CASADRERLNYGYTF	TGCGCCAGCGCGGACCGGGAGAGATTAAACTATGGCTACACCTTC
-	-	TRBJ1-1	TRBV3-1/TRBV3-2	CASSQDVNRAEAFF	TGTGCCAGCAGCCAAGATGTGAACAGGGCTGAAGCTTTCTTT
-	-	TRBJ1-2	TRBV6-5	CASSQRDRSYGYTF	TGTGCCAGCAGCCAACGAGACAGGTCCTATGGCTACACCTTC
-	-	TRBJ1-3	TRBV9	CASSSPGNTIYF	TGTGCCAGCAGCTCCCCAGGAAACACCATATATTTT
-	TRBD1	TRBJ2-1	TRBV5-5	CASSLAPDRVQFF	TGTGCCAGCAGCTTGGCCCCGGACAGGGTACAGTTCTTC
-	TRBD1	TRBJ2-1	TRBV19	CATSGTGFYNEQFF	TGTGCCACTTCCGGGACAGGGTTTTACAATGAGCAGTTCTTC
-	-	TRBJ2-1	TRBV14	CASSQVGGDEQFF	TGTGCCAGCAGCCAAGTAGGGGGAGATGAGCAGTTCTTC
-	-	TRBJ1-5	TRBV19	CASSPRDNNQPQHF	TGTGCCAGTAGTCCCCGGGACAACAATCAGCCCCAGCATTTT
-	-	TRBJ2-4	TRBV7-8	CASSLARGRGWKNIQYF	TGTGCCAGCAGCTTAGCGCGGGGTAGAGGGTGGAAAAACATTCAGTACTTC
-	-	TRBJ2-1	TRBV12-2	CASRPDWIGSYNEQFF	TGTGCAAGTCGCCCGGACTGGATAGGTTCCTACAATGAGCAGTTCTTC
once	TRBD2	TRBJ2-3	TRBV4-2	CASSQEWRGGLVPDTQYF	TGTGCCAGCAGCCAAGAATGGCGGGGGGGCCTCGTTCCAGATACGCAGTATTTT
-	-	TRBJ2-2	TRBV21-1	CASSKKRVDFTGQAGELFF	TGTGCCAGCAGCAAAAAGAGGGTGGACTTCACGGGTCAGGCGGGGGAGCTGTTTTTT
-	-	TRBJ1-1	TRBV4-2	CASSQTGRTEAFF	TGTGCCAGCAGCCAAACAGGACGGACTGAAGCTTTCTTT
-	-	TRBJ2-5	TRBV24-1	CATSDFLAGETQYF	TGTGCCACCAGTGATTTTTTGGCGGGAGAGACCCAGTACTTC
-	-	TRBJ2-1	TRBV24-1	CATSRGLNEQFF	TGTGCCACCAGCCGGGGTCTCAATGAGCAGTTCTTC
once	-	TRBJ1-5	TRBV21-1	CASSKAQGDGNQPQHF	TGTGCCAGCAGCAAAGCCCAGGGGGACGGCAATCAGCCCCAGCATTTT
-	-	TRBJ2-6	TRBV18	CASSPTRVQLTGSGNVLTF	TGTGCCAGCTCACCTACCCGGGTTCAACTCACAGGGTCTGGCAACGTCCTGACTTTC
-	TRBD1	TRBJ1-5	TRBV6-5	CASSYRTGDQPQHF	TGTGCCAGCAGCTATAGGACAGGGGATCAGCCCCAGCATTTT
-	-	TRBJ1-3	TRBV19	CASSIVRQATSGNTIYF	TGTGCCAGTAGTATAGTAAGGCAGGCGACCTCTGGAAACACCATATATTTT
-	TRBD1	TRBJ1-1	TRBV30	CAWSVSKGARGAFF	TGTGCCTGGAGTGTAAGCAAGGGGGCACGCGGGGCTTTCTTT
-	TRBD2	TRBJ2-3	TRBV5-1	CASSLDLAGYTDTQYF	TGCGCCAGCAGCTTGGATCTAGCGGGGTACACAGATACGCAGTATTTT
few	TRBD1	TRBJ2-5	TRBV7-8	CASGQGVRETQYF	TGTGCCAGCGGACAGGGGGTTAGGGAGACCCAGTACTTC
once	-	TRBJ2-3	TRBV5-1	CASSLMGGSTDTQYF	TGCGCCAGCAGCTTGATGGGGGGAAGCACAGATACGCAGTATTTT
-	-	TRBJ2-2	TRBV6-5	CASNLGSTGELFF	TGTGCCAGCAACCTAGGGAGCACCGGGGAGCTGTTTTTT
-	TRBD1	TRBJ1-1	TRBV6-5	CASSRLGQGGAEAFF	TGTGCCAGCAGTAGGCTGGGACAGGGAGGAGCTGAAGCTTTCTTT
-	-	TRBJ2-3	TRBV7-2	CASSPSSGVTDTQYF	TGTGCCAGCAGCCCCAGTTCAGGGGTAACAGATACGCAGTATTTT
-	-	TRBJ2-1	TRBV9	CASTGAAGVSGEQFF	TGTGCCAGCACGGGGGCCGCGGGAGTTTCGGGGGAGCAGTTCTTC
-	-	TRBJ2-1	TRBV5-1	CASSLGDKKDEQFF	TGCGCCAGCAGCTTGGGGGACAAAAAGGATGAGCAGTTCTTC
-	-	TRBJ2-2	TRBV10-3	CAIRGGRTGENTGELFF	TGTGCCATCAGGGGGGGGCGCACGGGAGAGAACACCGGGGAGCTGTTTTTT
-	TRBD1	TRBJ1-5	TRBV4-1	CASSQGTASNQPQHF	TGCGCCAGCAGCCAGGGGACAGCCAGCAATCAGCCCCAGCATTTT
-	TRBD1	TRBJ2-1	TRBV7-2	CASSYQTGGGYNEQFF	TGTGCCAGCAGCTATCAAACAGGGGGCGGTTACAATGAGCAGTTCTTC
-	-	TRBJ1-2	TRBV28	CASSYHGGGGGYTF	TGTGCCAGCAGTTACCACGGGGGTGGCGGAGGCTACACCTTC
-	-	TRBJ2-5	TRBV28	CASSLQGPLGETQYF	TGTGCCAGCAGTTTACAGGGGCCCCTGGGTGAGACCCAGTACTTC
-	-	TRBJ2-3	TRBV5-1	CASSSSVGSYTDTQYF	TGCGCCAGCAGCTCGTCCGTGGGCAGCTACACAGATACGCAGTATTTT
-	TRBD1	TRBJ1-1	TRBV5-1	CASTLGPPLRDSSVKAFF	TGCGCCAGCACTCTTGGCCCACCTCTTCGGGACAGCTCAGTAAAAGCTTTCTTT
-	TRBD2	TRBJ2-3	TRBV5-1	CASSTSGGADTQYF	TGCGCCAGCAGCACTAGCGGGGGGGCGGATACGCAGTATTTT